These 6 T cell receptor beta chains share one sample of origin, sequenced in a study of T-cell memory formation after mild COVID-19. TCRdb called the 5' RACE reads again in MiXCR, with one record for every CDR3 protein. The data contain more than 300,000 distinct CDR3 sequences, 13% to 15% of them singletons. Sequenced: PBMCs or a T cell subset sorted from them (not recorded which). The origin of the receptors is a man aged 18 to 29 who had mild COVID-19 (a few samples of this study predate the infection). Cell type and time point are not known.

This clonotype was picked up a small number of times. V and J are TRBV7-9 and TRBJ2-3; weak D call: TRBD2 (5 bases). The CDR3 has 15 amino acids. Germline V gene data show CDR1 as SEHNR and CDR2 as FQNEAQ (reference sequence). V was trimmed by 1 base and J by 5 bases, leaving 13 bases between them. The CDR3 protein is CASSLGSGGGDTQYF. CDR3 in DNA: TGTGCCAGCAGCTTAGGGTCCGGAGGTGGAGATACGCAGTATTTT.

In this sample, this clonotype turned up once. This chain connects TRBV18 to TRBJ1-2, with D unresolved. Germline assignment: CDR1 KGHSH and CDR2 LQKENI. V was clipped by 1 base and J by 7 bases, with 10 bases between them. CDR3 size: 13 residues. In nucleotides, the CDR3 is TGTGCCAGCTCACCACTTAAGCGCGGTGGCTACACCTTC. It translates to CASSPLKRGGYTF.

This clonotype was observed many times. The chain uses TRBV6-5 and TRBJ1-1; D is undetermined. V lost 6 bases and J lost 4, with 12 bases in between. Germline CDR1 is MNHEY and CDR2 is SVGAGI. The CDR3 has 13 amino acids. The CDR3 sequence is CASRPTRRTEAFF. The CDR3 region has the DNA TGTGCCAGCAGACCCACCCGGCGCACTGAAGCTTTCTTT.

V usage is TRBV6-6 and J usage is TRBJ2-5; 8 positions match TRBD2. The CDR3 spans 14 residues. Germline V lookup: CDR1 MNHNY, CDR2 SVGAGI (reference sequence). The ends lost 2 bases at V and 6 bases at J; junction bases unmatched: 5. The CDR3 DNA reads TGTGCCAGCAGTTACCATCCTAGCGGGCAGACCCAGTACTTC. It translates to CASSYHPSGQTQYF.

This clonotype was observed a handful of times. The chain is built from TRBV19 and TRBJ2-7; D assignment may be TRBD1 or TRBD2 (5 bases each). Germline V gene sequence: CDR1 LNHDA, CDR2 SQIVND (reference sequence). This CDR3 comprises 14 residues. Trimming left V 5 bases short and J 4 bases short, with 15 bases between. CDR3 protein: CASSPPGRFYEQYF. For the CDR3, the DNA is TGTGCCAGTAGTCCCCCGGGACGGTTTTACGAGCAGTACTTC.

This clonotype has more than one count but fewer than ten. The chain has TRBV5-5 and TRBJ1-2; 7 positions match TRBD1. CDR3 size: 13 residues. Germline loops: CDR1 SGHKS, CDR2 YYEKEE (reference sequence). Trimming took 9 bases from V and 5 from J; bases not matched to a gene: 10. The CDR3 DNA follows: TGTGCCACTGGGACAGACTTTTTATATGGCTACACCTTC. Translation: CATGTDFLYGYTF. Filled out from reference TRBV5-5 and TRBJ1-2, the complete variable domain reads DAGVTQSPTHLIKTRGQQVTLRCSPISGHKSVSWYQQVLGQGPQFIFQYYEKEERGRGNFPDRFSARQFPNYSSELNVNALLLGDSALYLCATGTDFLYGYTFGSGTRLTVV.